This TCR beta chain stems from a study of CD8+ T cells in alopecia areata. The germline gives CDR1 MGHDK, CDR2 SYGVNS. CDR3 length: 13 residues. V was trimmed by 6 bases and J by 0 bases, leaving 9 bases between them. PBMCs were stained for CD3, CD4 and CD8, and CD4+ and CD8+ T cells were sorted. Once RNA had been extracted, it was reverse transcribed into cDNA to act as the sequencing template. Measured with immunoSEQ multiplex PCR; TCRdb has only the in-frame clones, and not every one. Altogether roughly 150,000 clones are present, approximately 60% being singletons, with the ten largest covering around 4.8%.

The clonotype originates from a human donor in good health. The chain recombines TRBV25-1 with TRBJ2-7, with D perhaps matching TRBD2 (5 bases). Sequencing used CD4+ T cells sorted from blood. The CDR3: CASRPSTSYEQYF. The DNA of the CDR3 is TGTGCCAGCAGGCCTAGCACCTCCTACGAGCAGTACTTC.